The clone carrying this TCR beta chain was counted between two and nine times. Its cognate antigen is unknown. The germline V gene encodes CDR1 SNHLY and CDR2 FYNNEI. V was pared by 6 bases and J by 14 bases, with 17 bases between. The CDR3 is 13 amino acids. The data derive from a study of CD8 T cells in ankylosing spondylitis. General study findings and limits: In ankylosing spondylitis blood, a motif of 7 to 9 highly homologous TCR beta variants appeared characteristic.

TCRdb re-called the 5' RACE reads through MiXCR, storing one row per CDR3 protein. The profile covers about 800,000 distinct CDR3 sequences, with 12% appearing a single time and 0.51% taken by the ten largest. Sequencing used blood, either unsorted or a sorted T cell fraction (not recorded which). This receptor was obtained from a male donor with ankylosing spondylitis. The chain carries TRBV2 and TRBJ1-6, with D possibly being TRBD1 (5 bases). The CDR3 region is CASSSGTATTLHF. For the CDR3, the DNA is TGTGCCAGCAGCTCCGGGACTGCAACGACCCTCCACTTT.